This T cell receptor beta chain was identified in a study of early T cells in non-severe SARS-CoV-2 infection. Many counts were recorded for this clonotype. Using its own MiXCR run on the 5' RACE reads, TCRdb lists one record per CDR3 protein. This repertoire shows around 33,000 distinct CDR3 sequences, about 4.3% found once; its top ten account for 7% to 9%. Trimming took off 1 base at V and 4 bases at J, with 10 bases between the two ends. The CDR3 spans 14 residues. Germline assignment: CDR1 DFQATT and CDR2 SNEGSKA (reference sequence). V and J are TRBV20-1 and TRBJ2-2; D is possibly TRBD1 (6 bases). The sequence was obtained from an adult who was a healthcare worker with PCR-confirmed SARS-CoV-2 infection or an uninfected control (not recorded which). Sequences were obtained from whole blood. CDR3 amino acids: CSARVAGATGELFF. The CDR3 bases are TGCAGTGCTAGAGTTGCAGGGGCCACCGGGGAGCTGTTTTTT.